One and the same sample provided the 24 T cell receptor beta chains below, sequenced in a study of blood T cell repertoires in COVID-19. Sequenced by immunoSEQ multiplex PCR; TCRdb stores in-frame clones only, minus some. Of 240,000 or so clones in the sample, more than 70% are singletons; the top ten hold 0.99%. Sequencing input: peripheral blood. The receptors come from a woman between 40 and 50 years old who had recovered from COVID-19.

The V gene is TRBV5-6, the J gene TRBJ2-2, with a tentative D call TRBD1 (6 bases). Germline CDR1 reads SGHDT; CDR2 reads YYEEEE. V lost 4 bases, J lost 4 bases, and 17 bases lay in between. This CDR3 has 16 residues. The CDR3 bases are TGTGCCAGCAGCCCGATGGGGCAGGGGTCCACCGGGGAGCTGTTTTTT. It translates to CASSPMGQGSTGELFF.

This sequence joins TRBV6-6 and TRBJ1-1; 9 bases line up with TRBD1. The length of the CDR3 is 13 residues. Trimming at V came to 7 bases and at J to 5 bases, leaving 5 bases not matched to a gene. Germline V gives CDR1 MNHNY, CDR2 SVGAGI (reference sequence). DNA for the CDR3: TGTGCCAGCAACAGGGGGCACGGAACTGAAGCTTTCTTT. As protein: CASNRGHGTEAFF.

The V gene is TRBV6-6, the J gene TRBJ1-1, with D possibly TRBD1 on 6 matching bases. Trimming cost V 2 bases and J 4 bases, with 8 bases left between them. Germline V gives CDR1 MNHNY, CDR2 SVGAGI (reference sequence). The CDR3 sequence is 13 residues long. The CDR3 region has the DNA TGTGCCAGCAGTTACGGGACAACCACTGAAGCTTTCTTT. It codes for CASSYGTTTEAFF.

The table lists this clone with a count of one. The chain carries TRBV11-3 and TRBJ2-5, with D possibly TRBD1 on 7 matching bases. The CDR3 has 16 residues. With 5 bases removed from V and 2 bases from J, the gap between germline ends came to 18 bases. Germline CDR1 SGHNT, CDR2 YENEEA. The CDR3: CASSQTGGQPQETQYF. DNA for the CDR3: TGTGCCAGCAGCCAGACCGGGGGACAGCCACAAGAGACCCAGTACTTC.

In DNA, the CDR3 is TGTGCCAGCAGCCCGCGTTCCGATGAGCAGTTCTTC. It encodes CASSPRSDEQFF. The chain employs TRBV11-3 and TRBJ2-1; D gene ambiguous. The CDR3 extends over 12 amino acids. V gave up 5 bases and J gave up 8 bases, with 10 bases separating them. The germline V gene has CDR1 SGHNT and CDR2 YENEEA.

The rearrangement links TRBV7-9 to TRBJ1-5; TRBD1 might be the D (5 bases). From germline, CDR1 is SEHNR and CDR2 FQNEAQ (reference sequence). The CDR3 consists of 16 residues. Between the trimmed V and J ends, which lost 5 bases and 5 bases, there was a span of 19 bases. This chain's CDR3 is CASSPRGARRDQPQHF. DNA for the CDR3: TGTGCCAGCAGCCCCCGCGGGGCCCGTCGCGATCAGCCCCAGCATTTT.

The CDR3 bases are TGTGCCAGTAGGTGGGGGCTGACTGAAGCTTTCTTT. Encoded protein: CASRWGLTEAFF. J is TRBJ1-1 and V is TRBV12-3 or TRBV12-4, with D perhaps TRBD1 (6 bases). CDR3 length equals 12 residues. The ends were cut back, 9 bases at V and 5 bases at J, with 13 bases in the middle.

The chain recombines TRBV5-4 with TRBJ1-4, with no clear D. The germline V gene has CDR1 SGHNT and CDR2 YYREEE (reference sequence). Trimming pared 0 bases from V and 7 bases from J, leaving 16 bases between. This CDR3 contains 16 residues. The CDR3 coding sequence is TGTGCCAGCAGCTTGGGTACGGGAGGCGAAGGTGAAAAACTGTTTTTT. Its protein is CASSLGTGGEGEKLFF.

V gene TRBV28 combines with J gene TRBJ2-2; weak D call: TRBD2 (6 bases). Trimming took off 6 bases at V and 3 bases at J, with 14 bases between the two ends. The CDR3 spans 15 residues. The germline gives CDR1 MDHEN, CDR2 SYDVKM. Here the CDR3 DNA reads TGTGCCAGCAGCCGAGGGGACTCCCACACCGGGGAGCTGTTTTTT. It encodes CASSRGDSHTGELFF. Full variable domain (rest looked up from reference TRBV28 and TRBJ2-2): DVKVTQSSRYLVKRTGEKVFLECVQDMDHENMFWYRQDPGLGLRLIYFSYDVKMKEKGDIPEGYSVSREKKERFSLILESASTNQTSMYLCASSRGDSHTGELFFGEGSRLTVL.

This sequence joins TRBV11-2 and TRBJ2-2; TRBD1 matches at 10 bases. This CDR3 is built from 17 residues. Per the germline V gene, CDR1 is SGHAT and CDR2 is FQNNGV. V lost 7 bases, J lost 5 bases, and 13 bases stayed unmatched. The CDR3 spells CASTRRGTGARTGELFF. The CDR3 DNA reads as TGTGCCAGCACCCGCCGTGGGACAGGGGCCCGAACCGGGGAGCTGTTTTTT.

The CDR3 DNA is TGTGCCAGCTCACGGGCCCAATACAATGAGCAGTTCTTC. This gives the protein CASSRAQYNEQFF. This rearrangement joins TRBV18 to TRBJ2-1; unclear D gene. Per germline, CDR1 KGHSH and CDR2 LQKENI. The CDR3 runs 13 residues. V lost 4 bases to trimming and J lost 4 bases, with 8 bases between them.

The chain couples TRBV14 to TRBJ2-7; D is undetermined. V lost 1 base and J lost 6, with 7 bases in between. This CDR3 has 12 residues. CDR1 is SGHDN, CDR2 FVKESK, per germline. The CDR3 loop is CASSQASGEQYF. The CDR3 nucleotides are TGTGCCAGCAGCCAAGCCTCGGGCGAGCAGTACTTC.

This chain uses TRBV5-1 with TRBJ2-3; 9 bases are a match to TRBD2. Germline trimming cut 5 bases from V and 6 bases from J; bases unmatched to any gene: 13. The CDR3 length is 16 residues. Germline V gene sequence: CDR1 SGHRS, CDR2 YFSETQ. DNA for the CDR3: TGCGCCAGCAGACCGGGACTAGCCGAGAGTCGGGATACGCAGTATTTT. Its protein is CASRPGLAESRDTQYF.

The rearrangement joins TRBV24-1 to TRBJ2-1; 9 bases map to TRBD2. This CDR3 spans 15 amino acids. The V gene's germline CDR1 is KGHDR and CDR2 SFDVKD. Losses at the gene ends were 6 bases for V and 6 bases for J; bases not matched to a gene: 8. CDR3 sequence: CATSRVAGASNEQFF. Here the CDR3 DNA reads TGTGCCACCAGTCGGGTAGCGGGAGCGAGCAATGAGCAGTTCTTC.

This chain joins TRBV11-2 and TRBJ2-1; D is undetermined. The V end was cut by 0 bases, the J end by 7 bases, with 7 bases between. Germline values: CDR1 SGHAT, CDR2 FQNNGV. The CDR3 is 13 residues long. CDR3 DNA: TGTGCCAGCAGCTTAGATCTCCGTAATGAGCAGTTCTTC. Translation gives CASSLDLRNEQFF.

In DNA form, the CDR3 reads TGTGCCAGCAGCTCCAGCAGGGTGTCGGGGACCCAGTACTTC. Translation: CASSSSRVSGTQYF. This sequence joins TRBV7-3 and TRBJ2-5, with D possibly matching TRBD1 (5 bases). V dropped 4 bases and J dropped 7 bases, with 16 bases sitting between them. Germline V lookup: CDR1 SGHTA, CDR2 FQGTGA. This CDR3 contains 14 residues.

This sequence joins TRBV13 and TRBJ1-3; D perhaps matches TRBD1 (6 bases). The CDR3 runs 15 residues. With 5 bases removed from V and 0 bases from J, the gap between germline ends came to 11 bases. In germline, CDR1 is PRHDT, CDR2 FYEKMQ (reference sequence). This CDR3 reads CASSKRTDSGNTIYF. The CDR3 region has the DNA TGTGCCAGCAGCAAACGGACAGACTCTGGAAACACCATATATTTT.

The chain employs TRBV4-3 and TRBJ2-1; possibly TRBD2 for D (6 bases). CDR3 length: 18 amino acids. V dropped 1 base and J dropped 0 bases, with 16 bases sitting between them. Germline loops: CDR1 LGHNA, CDR2 YSLEER. The CDR3 DNA reads TGCGCCAGCAGCCAAGCCCAGGCGGCGGGGAGCTCCTACAATGAGCAGTTCTTC. Protein sequence: CASSQAQAAGSSYNEQFF.

This chain links TRBV6-2 or TRBV6-3 with TRBJ2-7; 8 bases match TRBD1. Germline assignment: CDR1 MNHEY and CDR2 SVGEGT. J was trimmed by 7 bases and V by 5 bases; bases with no gene match: 4. This CDR3 contains 12 residues. The CDR3 bases are TGTGCCAGCAGTCCGAGACAGGGGGAGCAGTACGTC. It encodes CASSPRQGEQYV.

The V gene is TRBV28, the J gene TRBJ1-1, with D possibly TRBD1 on 5 matching bases. CDR1 is MDHEN and CDR2 is SYDVKM in the germline V gene. V lost 3 bases and J 8 bases, leaving 22 bases between the germline ends. CDR3 length equals 16 residues. The CDR3 DNA follows: TGTGCCAGCAGTTTCGCCGCGGGGGTGGGCCCTGGGGAAGCTTTCTTT. Its translation is CASSFAAGVGPGEAFF.

The genes are TRBV4-3 and TRBJ2-7; weak D call: TRBD1 (7 bases). The germline V and J ends were trimmed by 7 bases and 9 bases, with 19 bases remaining between them. This CDR3 has 13 amino acids. The germline V gene has CDR1 LGHNA and CDR2 YSLEER. The chain's CDR3 is CASNPRGAWVQYF. CDR3 bases: TGCGCCAGCAACCCCAGGGGGGCCTGGGTGCAGTACTTC.

CDR3 residues: CASSPGGGGQGHGYTF. In DNA, the CDR3 is TGTGCCAGCAGTCCCGGGGGTGGGGGACAGGGCCATGGCTACACCTTC. This chain joins TRBV28 and TRBJ1-2, with 9 bases identical to TRBD1. Trimming at V came to 5 bases and at J to 6 bases, leaving 13 bases not matched to a gene. Germline values: CDR1 MDHEN, CDR2 SYDVKM. The CDR3 contains 16 residues.

The J gene is TRBJ2-3, the V gene TRBV29-1, with D possibly matching TRBD2 (5 bases). Trimming removed 4 bases at V and 6 bases at J, with 11 bases between. This CDR3 is 12 amino acids long. Germline V gene sequence: CDR1 SQVTM, CDR2 ANQGSEA. The CDR3 here is CSVVAPGDTQYF. CDR3 bases: TGCAGCGTTGTGGCCCCGGGGGATACGCAGTATTTT.

This sequence joins TRBV5-5 and TRBJ2-3; D not resolved. Germline V gene sequence: CDR1 SGHKS, CDR2 YYEKEE (reference sequence). The CDR3 totals 14 residues. Trimming stripped 0 bases from V and 4 bases from J, with 9 bases between. The CDR3 sequence: CASSLVWASDTQYF. Written as DNA, the CDR3 is TGTGCCAGCAGCTTGGTGTGGGCCTCAGATACGCAGTATTTT.